Listed here are 23 T cell receptor beta chains from one sample, sequenced in a study of CD8 T cells in ankylosing spondylitis. Study-level points and caveats: Ankylosing spondylitis blood appeared to be characterized by a TCR beta motif of 8 or 9 highly homologous variants.

TCRdb used MiXCR to reprocess the 5' RACE reads, holding one entry per CDR3 protein. The sample carries around 770,000 distinct CDR3 sequences, 12% recorded once. These receptors have no known antigen. Sequencing was carried out using blood, either unsorted or a sorted T cell fraction (not recorded which). Receptor source: a male donor with ankylosing spondylitis.

This clonotype was seen at least ten times. This rearrangement joins TRBV29-1 to TRBJ2-1; D gene uncertain. CDR3 length: 12 amino acids. The germline V gene has CDR1 SQVTM and CDR2 ANQGSEA. The V and J ends lost 3 bases and 4 bases respectively, with 7 bases between them. This CDR3 reads CSVEASYNEQFF. CDR3 sequence (DNA): TGCAGCGTTGAGGCTAGTTACAATGAGCAGTTCTTC.

This clonotype has at least ten counts. The rearrangement joins TRBV27 to TRBJ2-1; D could derive from TRBD1 or TRBD2 (6 bases each). Germline-derived CDR1 and CDR2 are MNHEY and SMNVEV (reference sequence). The CDR3 has 13 residues. V lost 8 bases and J lost 5, with 13 bases in between. CDR3 sequence: CASGRRGDNEQFF. CDR3 DNA: TGTGCCAGCGGAAGAAGGGGGGACAATGAGCAGTTCTTC.

This clonotype was seen a few times. The chain uses TRBV7-9 and TRBJ1-2; no clear D. The CDR3 has 13 amino acids. The germline V and J ends were trimmed by 5 bases and 8 bases, with 15 bases remaining between them. The germline V gene encodes CDR1 SEHNR and CDR2 FQNEAQ (reference sequence). The CDR3 spells CASSRNSGYGYTF. Written as DNA, the CDR3 is TGTGCCAGCAGCCGTAACTCAGGTTACGGCTACACCTTC.

This clonotype has a handful of counts. The chain is built from TRBV5-1 and TRBJ2-6; D remains unclear. Between the trimmed V and J ends, which lost 3 bases and 3 bases, there was a span of 16 bases. This CDR3 spans 17 amino acids. Germline V gives CDR1 SGHRS, CDR2 YFSETQ. CDR3 nucleotide sequence: TGCGCCAGCAGCTCCAGGACCCTACTGGGTGGGGCCAACGTCCTGACTTTC. Translated: CASSSRTLLGGANVLTF. Variable domain in full (rest from reference TRBV5-1 and TRBJ2-6): KAGVTQTPRYLIKTRGQQVTLSCSPISGHRSVSWYQQTPGQGLQFLFEYFSETQRNKGNFPGRFSGRQFSNSRSEMNVSTLELGDSALYLCASSSRTLLGGANVLTFGAGSRLTVL.

J is TRBJ2-3 and V is TRBV12-3 or TRBV12-4, with D tentatively TRBD2 (6 bases). The CDR3 contains 15 residues. Trimming stripped 3 bases from V and 4 bases from J, with 14 bases between. For the CDR3, the DNA is TGTGCCAGCAGTTTGGGGCGGGATGAGTCAGATACGCAGTATTTT. Its protein is CASSLGRDESDTQYF.

The chain combines TRBV18 with TRBJ2-2; a weak D match, TRBD1 (5 bases). Trimming cost V 1 base and J 0 bases, with 9 bases left between them. From germline, CDR1 is KGHSH and CDR2 LQKENI. CDR3 length: 16 amino acids. The CDR3 here is CASSPQGPTNTGELFF. CDR3 sequence (DNA): TGTGCCAGCTCACCACAGGGGCCAACGAACACCGGGGAGCTGTTTTTT.

This clonotype was found many times. V and J are TRBV20-1 and TRBJ2-3; 12 bases align to TRBD2. Trimming took 3 bases from V and 4 from J; bases not matched to a gene: 5. Germline CDR1 DFQATT, CDR2 SNEGSKA (reference sequence). The CDR3 has 15 amino acids. CDR3 sequence reads: CSASPLAGGADTQYF. DNA for the CDR3: TGCAGTGCTAGCCCACTAGCGGGAGGCGCAGATACGCAGTATTTT.

This clonotype appeared a few times. The rearrangement links TRBV5-1 to TRBJ2-5, with TRBD1 matching 7 bases. Germline CDR1 reads SGHRS; CDR2 reads YFSETQ. After removal of 4 bases from V and 4 bases from J, the junction contained 13 bases not matched to a gene. The CDR3 contains 16 residues. The CDR3: CASSAVGTAAGETQYF. CDR3 in DNA: TGCGCCAGCAGCGCGGTCGGGACAGCGGCGGGAGAGACCCAGTACTTC. Supplemented by reference TRBV5-1 and TRBJ2-5, the full variable domain reads KAGVTQTPRYLIKTRGQQVTLSCSPISGHRSVSWYQQTPGQGLQFLFEYFSETQRNKGNFPGRFSGRQFSNSRSEMNVSTLELGDSALYLCASSAVGTAAGETQYFGPGTRLLVL.

This clonotype was seen ten or more times. The V gene is TRBV7-2, the J gene TRBJ2-1; TRBD2 matches 9 bases. V trimming: 3 bases; J trimming: 5 bases; junction bases outside the gene matches: 8. CDR1 SGHTA and CDR2 FQGNSA come from the germline V gene. CDR3 length: 16 residues. The DNA for the CDR3 is TGTGCCAGCAGCTTTCCCGCGGGGGGGATAAACAATGAGCAGTTCTTC. This sequence encodes CASSFPAGGINNEQFF.

The genes are TRBV20-1 and TRBJ2-1; 9 bases are shared with TRBD2. CDR1 and CDR2 from the germline V gene are DFQATT and SNEGSKA (reference sequence). V gave up 2 bases and J gave up 2 bases; unmatched junction bases: 4. The CDR3 sequence is 15 residues long. The CDR3 loop reads CSARPGLAPYNEQFF. CDR3 coding DNA: TGCAGTGCTAGACCGGGACTAGCACCCTACAATGAGCAGTTCTTC.

Only a few counts were recorded for this clonotype. This chain joins TRBV5-1 and TRBJ2-7; no clear D. V was pared by 0 bases and J by 0 bases, with 13 bases between. The CDR3 covers 16 residues. Germline CDR1 and CDR2: SGHRS and YFSETQ. CDR3 in DNA: TGCGCCAGCAGCTTGGTGGCGACGGCAGGCTCCTACGAGCAGTACTTC. This gives the protein CASSLVATAGSYEQYF.

The J gene is TRBJ2-1, the V gene TRBV6-1; D call uncertain. The V gene's germline CDR1 is MNHNS and CDR2 SASEGT. Trimming left V 3 bases short and J 4 bases short, with 4 bases between. The length of the CDR3 is 12 residues. The CDR3 DNA follows: TGTGCCAGCAGTGAGCTATACAATGAGCAGTTCTTC. It translates to CASSELYNEQFF.

The V call is TRBV6-2 or TRBV6-3, the J call TRBJ2-2, with TRBD2 identical over 10 bases. Germline V CDR1 and CDR2: MNHEY, SVGEGT. J gave up 4 bases and V 4 bases, and 15 bases lay outside the gene matches. This CDR3 spans 19 amino acids. The CDR3 nucleotides are TGTGCCAGCAGTTTGGGCCCTGGGGTAGCGGGAGGCAGCACCGGGGAGCTGTTTTTT. Protein product: CASSLGPGVAGGSTGELFF.

Many counts were recorded for this clonotype. The J gene is TRBJ2-3, the V gene TRBV29-1; D is unclear. Germline CDR1 SQVTM, CDR2 ANQGSEA. CDR3 length equals 12 residues. Trimming removed 3 bases at V and 6 bases at J, with 10 bases between. This CDR3 reads CSVDPTRDTQYF. CDR3 DNA: TGCAGCGTTGACCCAACACGGGATACGCAGTATTTT.

The sample holds a few counts of this clonotype. V usage is TRBV20-1 and J usage is TRBJ2-5; D perhaps matches TRBD2 (5 bases). Germline-derived CDR1 and CDR2 are DFQATT and SNEGSKA (reference sequence). The CDR3 loop spans 13 amino acids. V lost 3 bases to trimming and J lost 4 bases, with 12 bases between them. CDR3 residues: CSASGLTLETQYF. In DNA form, the CDR3 reads TGCAGTGCTAGTGGACTGACTTTAGAGACCCAGTACTTC.

This clonotype was counted ten times or more. The chain employs TRBV29-1 and TRBJ1-1; tentative D call: TRBD1 (6 bases). The CDR3 is 12 residues long. Germline CDR1 reads SQVTM; CDR2 reads ANQGSEA. Trimming took off 6 bases at V and 1 base at J, with 9 bases between the two ends. CDR3 protein: CSVRTENTEAFF. Here the CDR3 DNA reads TGCAGCGTCCGGACAGAGAACACTGAAGCTTTCTTT.

The chain is built from TRBV7-3 and TRBJ2-1, with D maybe TRBD2 (6 bases). V was trimmed by 2 bases and J by 5 bases, leaving 13 bases between them. The germline V gene encodes CDR1 SGHTA and CDR2 FQGTGA. The CDR3 spans 15 residues. CDR3 sequence: CASSLYGGIDNEQFF. The CDR3 DNA reads TGTGCCAGCAGCTTATACGGCGGGATAGACAATGAGCAGTTCTTC.

The V call is TRBV4-2, the J call TRBJ2-1, with D unclear. Germline-derived CDR1 and CDR2 are LGHNA and YNFKEQ. V lost 5 bases and J lost 0, with 17 bases in between. The CDR3 contains 17 residues. The CDR3 DNA follows: TGTGCCAGCAGCGAACAGCCCCCGGGTAGCTCCTACAATGAGCAGTTCTTC. This gives the protein CASSEQPPGSSYNEQFF.

The sample holds many counts of this clonotype. One end of the junction fails to match germline, which may point to a read error. The rearrangement links TRBV7-8 to TRBJ1-1; TRBD1 might be the D (5 bases). Per the germline V gene, CDR1 is SGHVS and CDR2 is FQNEAQ. This CDR3 contains 13 residues. The CDR3 loop is CASSLGVYTEAFF. In nucleotides, the CDR3 is TGCGCCAGCAGCCTGGGGGTCTACACTGAAGCTTTCTTT.

This clonotype was counted only a few times. The rearrangement links TRBV3-1 to TRBJ2-1, with a tentative D call TRBD2 (5 bases). Looked up from germline, CDR1 is LGHDT and CDR2 is YNNKEL (reference sequence). Between the trimmed V and J ends, which lost 4 bases and 3 bases, there was a span of 13 bases. This CDR3 comprises 15 residues. The CDR3 nucleotides read TGTGCCAGCAGCCCCATACTGGGGAGCTACAATGAGCAGTTCTTC. Protein: CASSPILGSYNEQFF.

This chain uses TRBV15 with TRBJ2-7; D unresolved. The CDR3 has 13 amino acids. The germline V gene has CDR1 LNHNV and CDR2 YYDKDF (reference sequence). Trimming cost V 0 bases and J 3 bases, with 6 bases left between them. DNA for the CDR3: TGTGCCACCAGCAGAGATGTGCGCTACGAGCAGTACTTC. Protein product: CATSRDVRYEQYF. Based on the CDR3 plus reference TRBV15 and TRBJ2-7, the full variable domain is DAMVIQNPRYQVTQFGKPVTLSCSQTLNHNVMYWYQQKSSQAPKLLFHYYDKDFNNEADTPDNFQSRRPNTSFCFLDIRSPGLGDTAMYLCATSRDVRYEQYFGPGTRLTVT.

This clonotype was observed a handful of times. The gene calls are TRBV7-2 and TRBJ2-1; D may correspond to TRBD1 or TRBD2 (6 bases each). The CDR3 is 16 amino acids. Germline assignment: CDR1 SGHTA and CDR2 FQGNSA. V was clipped by 1 base and J by 2 bases, with 12 bases between them. The CDR3 reads CASSLVGGTAYNEQFF. Written as DNA, the CDR3 is TGTGCCAGCAGCTTAGTCGGGGGCACCGCCTACAATGAGCAGTTCTTC.

The chain recombines TRBV5-1 with TRBJ2-6; D is undetermined. The V end lost 3 bases, the J end lost 5 bases, and 6 bases lay between the germline ends. CDR1 is SGHRS, CDR2 YFSETQ, per germline. The CDR3 is 13 amino acids. The DNA of the CDR3 is TGCGCCAGCAGCTCTGATAGGGCCAACGTCCTGACTTTC. Protein product: CASSSDRANVLTF.